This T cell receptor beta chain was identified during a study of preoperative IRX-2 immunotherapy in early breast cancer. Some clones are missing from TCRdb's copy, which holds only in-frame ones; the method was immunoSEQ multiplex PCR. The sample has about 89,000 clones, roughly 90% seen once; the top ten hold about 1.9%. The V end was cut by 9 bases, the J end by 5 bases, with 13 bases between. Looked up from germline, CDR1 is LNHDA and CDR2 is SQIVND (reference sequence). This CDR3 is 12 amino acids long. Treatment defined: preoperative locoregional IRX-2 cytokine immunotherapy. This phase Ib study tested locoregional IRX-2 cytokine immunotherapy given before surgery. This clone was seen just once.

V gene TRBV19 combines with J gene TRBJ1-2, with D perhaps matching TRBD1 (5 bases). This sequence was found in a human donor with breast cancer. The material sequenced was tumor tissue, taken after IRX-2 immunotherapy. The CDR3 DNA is TGTGCCAGCAAGACAGAAATTTATGGCTACACCTTC. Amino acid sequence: CASKTEIYGYTF.